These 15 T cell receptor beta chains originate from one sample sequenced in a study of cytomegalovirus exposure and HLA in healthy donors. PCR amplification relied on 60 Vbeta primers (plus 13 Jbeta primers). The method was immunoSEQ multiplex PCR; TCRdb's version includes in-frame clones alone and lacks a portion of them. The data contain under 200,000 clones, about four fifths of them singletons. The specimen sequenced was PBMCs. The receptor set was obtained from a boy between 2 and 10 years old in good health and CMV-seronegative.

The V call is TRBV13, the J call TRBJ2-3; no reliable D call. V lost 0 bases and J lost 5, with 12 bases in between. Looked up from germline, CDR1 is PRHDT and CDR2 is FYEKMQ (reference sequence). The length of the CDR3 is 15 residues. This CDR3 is CASSLGRVKGDTQYF. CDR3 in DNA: TGTGCCAGCAGCTTAGGACGGGTAAAAGGAGATACGCAGTATTTT.

CDR3 region: CATTKGLGGATGELFF. The CDR3 region has the DNA TGTGCCACCACAAAGGGGTTGGGAGGAGCCACCGGGGAGCTGTTTTTT. The chain has TRBV7-9 and TRBJ2-2, with D possibly TRBD2 on 6 matching bases. This CDR3 spans 16 amino acids. Germline V lookup: CDR1 SEHNR, CDR2 FQNEAQ (reference sequence). The V and J ends lost 10 bases and 4 bases respectively, with 22 bases between them. The entire variable domain, with the rest obtained from reference TRBV7-9 and TRBJ2-2, is as follows: DTGVSQNPRHKITKRGQNVTFRCDPISEHNRLYWYRQTLGQGPEFLTYFQNEAQLEKSRLLSDRFSAERPKGSFSTLEIQRTEQGDSAMYLCATTKGLGGATGELFFGEGSRLTVL.

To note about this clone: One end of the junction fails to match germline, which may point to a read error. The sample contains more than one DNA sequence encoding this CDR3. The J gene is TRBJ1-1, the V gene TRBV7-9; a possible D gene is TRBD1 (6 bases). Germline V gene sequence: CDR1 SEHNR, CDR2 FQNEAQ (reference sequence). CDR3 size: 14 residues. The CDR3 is CASSFYQGSTEAFF. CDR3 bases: TGTGCTAGCAGCTTTTATCAGGGGAGCACTGAAGCTTTCTTT.

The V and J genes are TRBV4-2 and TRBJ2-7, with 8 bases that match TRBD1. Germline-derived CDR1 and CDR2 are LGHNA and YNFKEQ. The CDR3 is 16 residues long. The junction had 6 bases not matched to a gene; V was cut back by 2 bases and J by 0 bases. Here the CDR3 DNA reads TGTGCCAGCAGCCAATCCAGGGGGCCCCCCTCCTACGAGCAGTACTTC. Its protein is CASSQSRGPPSYEQYF.

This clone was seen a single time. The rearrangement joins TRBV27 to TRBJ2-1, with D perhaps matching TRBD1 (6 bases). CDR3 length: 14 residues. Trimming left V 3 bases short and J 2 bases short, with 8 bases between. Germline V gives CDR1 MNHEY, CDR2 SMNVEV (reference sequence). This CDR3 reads CASSFGGPYNEQFF. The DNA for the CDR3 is TGTGCCAGCAGTTTTGGGGGCCCCTACAATGAGCAGTTCTTC.

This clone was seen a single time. The CDR3 DNA reads as TGTGCCAGCTCACCCACGACAGGGGGCGCTGGCTACACCTTC. This translates into CASSPTTGGAGYTF. This chain links TRBV18 with TRBJ1-2; 10 bases agree with TRBD1. There are 14 residues in the CDR3. Germline loops: CDR1 KGHSH, CDR2 LQKENI. Losses at the gene ends were 3 bases for V and 7 bases for J; bases not matched to a gene: 5.

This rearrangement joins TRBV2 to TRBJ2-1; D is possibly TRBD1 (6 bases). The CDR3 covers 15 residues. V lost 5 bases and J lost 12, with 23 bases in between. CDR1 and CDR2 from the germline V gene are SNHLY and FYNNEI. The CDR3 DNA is TGTGCCAGCAGTCCCGGGTCTAGGGGGACCGGGCGGCAGTTCTTC. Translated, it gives CASSPGSRGTGRQFF.

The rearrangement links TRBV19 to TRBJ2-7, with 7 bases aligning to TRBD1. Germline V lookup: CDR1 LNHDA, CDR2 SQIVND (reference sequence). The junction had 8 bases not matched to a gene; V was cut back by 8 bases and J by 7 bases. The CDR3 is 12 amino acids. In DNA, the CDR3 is TGTGCCAGTGGTGCAGGGGGTGGGGAGCAGTACTTC. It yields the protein CASGAGGGEQYF.

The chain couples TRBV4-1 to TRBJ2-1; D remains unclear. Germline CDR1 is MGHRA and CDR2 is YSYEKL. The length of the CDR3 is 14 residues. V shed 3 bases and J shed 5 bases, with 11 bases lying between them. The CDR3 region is CASSHPGTHNEQFF. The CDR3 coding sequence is TGCGCCAGCAGCCATCCTGGCACCCACAATGAGCAGTTCTTC.

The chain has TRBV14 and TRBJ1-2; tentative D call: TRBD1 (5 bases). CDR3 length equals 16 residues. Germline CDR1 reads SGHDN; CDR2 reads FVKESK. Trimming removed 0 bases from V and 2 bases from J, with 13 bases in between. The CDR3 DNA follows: TGTGCCAGCAGCCAAGATCTAGCGGGGGGGAACTATGGCTACACCTTC. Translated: CASSQDLAGGNYGYTF. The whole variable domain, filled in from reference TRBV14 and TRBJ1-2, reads EAGVTQFPSHSVIEKGQTVTLRCDPISGHDNLYWYRRVMGKEIKFLLHFVKESKQDESGMPNNRFLAERTGGTYSTLKVQPAELEDSGVYFCASSQDLAGGNYGYTFGSGTRLTVV.

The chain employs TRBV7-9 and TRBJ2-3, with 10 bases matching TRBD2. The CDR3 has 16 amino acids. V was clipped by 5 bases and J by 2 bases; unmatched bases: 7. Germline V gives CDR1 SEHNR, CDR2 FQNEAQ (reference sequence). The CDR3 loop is CASSPGTSAFTDTQYF. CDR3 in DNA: TGTGCCAGCAGCCCCGGGACTAGCGCTTTCACAGATACGCAGTATTTT.

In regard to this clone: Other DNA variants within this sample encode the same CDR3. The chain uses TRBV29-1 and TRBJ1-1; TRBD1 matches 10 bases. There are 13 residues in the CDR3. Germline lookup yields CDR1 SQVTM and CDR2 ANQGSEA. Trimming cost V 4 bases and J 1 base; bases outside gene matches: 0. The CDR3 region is CSVGTGGNTEAFF. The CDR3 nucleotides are TGCAGCGTTGGGACAGGGGGGAACACTGAAGCTTTCTTT.

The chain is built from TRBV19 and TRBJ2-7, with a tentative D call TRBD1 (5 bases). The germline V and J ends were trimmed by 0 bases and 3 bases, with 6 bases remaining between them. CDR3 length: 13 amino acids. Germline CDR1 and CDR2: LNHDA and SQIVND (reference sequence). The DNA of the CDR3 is TGTGCCAGTAGTATAGAAGGGGACTACGAGCAGTACTTC. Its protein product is CASSIEGDYEQYF.

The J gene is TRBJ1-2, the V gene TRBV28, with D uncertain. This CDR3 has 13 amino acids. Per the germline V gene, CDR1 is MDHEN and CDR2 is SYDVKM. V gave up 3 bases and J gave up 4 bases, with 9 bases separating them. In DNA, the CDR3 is TGTGCCAGCAGTTTTGGAGGTACCTATGGCTACACCTTC. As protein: CASSFGGTYGYTF.

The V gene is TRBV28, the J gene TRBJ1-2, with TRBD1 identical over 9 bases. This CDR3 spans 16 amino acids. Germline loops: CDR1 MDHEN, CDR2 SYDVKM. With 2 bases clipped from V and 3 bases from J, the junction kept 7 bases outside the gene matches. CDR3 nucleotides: TGTGCCAGCAGTTTACACCGACAGGGGGGCGACTATGGCTACACCTTC. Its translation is CASSLHRQGGDYGYTF.